What follows are 25 T cell receptor beta chains derived from one specimen sequenced in a study of T cell responses to AZD1222 COVID-19 vaccine. Sequenced by immunoSEQ multiplex PCR; TCRdb stores in-frame clones only, minus some. The sample gives over 150,000 clones, about nine tenths of which show up once; roughly 5.8% is in the top ten. The sequencing used peripheral blood, collected on day 0 of MenACWY control vaccination. The receptor set was obtained from an adult in good health.

This clone is a singleton in its sample. V and J are TRBV19 and TRBJ1-6; D unclear. Germline CDR1 and CDR2: LNHDA and SQIVND (reference sequence). CDR3 length: 15 amino acids. The V end lost 1 base, the J end lost 9 bases, and 13 bases lay between the germline ends. CDR3 in DNA: TGTGCCAGTAGTATAGCAGCCAATATGGGTTCACCCCTCCACTTT. Its translation is CASSIAANMGSPLHF.

The chain recombines TRBV5-1 with TRBJ1-2; 11 nucleotides align to TRBD1. The germline gives CDR1 SGHRS, CDR2 YFSETQ. The CDR3 runs to 16 residues. V lost 0 bases, J lost 4 bases, and 5 bases stayed unmatched. The chain's CDR3 is CASSLGTGGAGYGYTF. CDR3 coding DNA: TGCGCCAGCAGCTTGGGGACAGGGGGCGCGGGCTATGGCTACACCTTC.

The chain links TRBV5-4 to TRBJ2-7, with a weak D call TRBD1 (6 bases). CDR1 and CDR2 from the germline V gene are SGHNT and YYREEE (reference sequence). The CDR3 sequence is 14 residues long. Trimming shortened V by 4 bases and J by 9 bases, and 20 bases separated the two germline ends. The CDR3 DNA is TGTGCCAGCAGCGACAGGAGAAGTGAAGGGAGGCAGTACGTC. Protein sequence: CASSDRRSEGRQYV.

V gene TRBV7-9 combines with J gene TRBJ2-3; tentative D call: TRBD2 (6 bases). V was pared by 2 bases and J by 4 bases, with 10 bases between. The CDR3 totals 14 residues. Germline assignment: CDR1 SEHNR and CDR2 FQNEAQ (reference sequence). The CDR3 DNA reads TGTGCCAGCAGCTTAAGTGCGGGGCCAGATACGCAGTATTTT. Encoded protein: CASSLSAGPDTQYF.

The DNA for the CDR3 is TGTGCCACCAGTGATTCTACTTGGGCTGAAGCTTTCTTT. This codes for CATSDSTWAEAFF. The V and J genes are TRBV24-1 and TRBJ1-1; no clear D. V dropped 2 bases and J dropped 6 bases, with 9 bases sitting between them. Germline CDR1 reads KGHDR; CDR2 reads SFDVKD. This CDR3 is built from 13 residues.

The chain combines TRBV7-2 with TRBJ1-5, with 7 positions matching TRBD1. With 0 bases clipped from V and 0 bases from J, the junction kept 5 bases outside the gene matches. Germline V lookup: CDR1 SGHTA, CDR2 FQGNSA. The CDR3 is 17 residues long. The CDR3 bases are TGTGCCAGCAGCTTAGCGACAGGGAGTGATAGCAATCAGCCCCAGCATTTT. Translated: CASSLATGSDSNQPQHF. The full variable domain, its missing parts supplied by reference TRBV7-2 and TRBJ1-5, is GAGVSQSPSNKVTEKGKDVELRCDPISGHTALYWYRQSLGQGLEFLIYFQGNSAPDKSGLPSDRFSAERTGGSVSTLTIQRTQQEDSAVYLCASSLATGSDSNQPQHFGDGTRLSIL.

This chain uses TRBV10-1 with TRBJ1-1; D perhaps matches TRBD1 (6 bases). V was shortened by 3 bases and J by 1 base, with 24 bases between the two germline ends. This CDR3 is 19 amino acids long. The germline CDR1 and CDR2 sequences are WNHNN and SYGVQD (reference sequence). The CDR3 coding sequence is TGCGCCAGCAGTGATTTTATGGCAGGGGCGGCCACACCGAACACTGAAGCTTTCTTT. Its translation is CASSDFMAGAATPNTEAFF.

The chain uses TRBV13 and TRBJ1-1; 8 bases match TRBD1. In germline, CDR1 is PRHDT, CDR2 FYEKMQ (reference sequence). Trimming cost V 5 bases and J 1 base; bases outside gene matches: 6. The CDR3 is 15 amino acids. The CDR3: CASSLPGTGNTEAFF. The CDR3 DNA is TGTGCCAGCAGCCTCCCCGGGACAGGGAACACTGAAGCTTTCTTT.

This chain joins TRBV7-2 and TRBJ2-2, with TRBD2 identical over 13 bases. This CDR3 has 14 amino acids. The germline CDR1 and CDR2 sequences are SGHTA and FQGNSA. V lost 6 bases to trimming and J lost 7 bases; unmatched junction nucleotides: 2. CDR3 loop: CASSGTSGNGELFF. CDR3 bases: TGTGCCAGCAGTGGGACTAGCGGGAACGGGGAGCTGTTTTTT. The whole variable domain, filled in from reference TRBV7-2 and TRBJ2-2, reads GAGVSQSPSNKVTEKGKDVELRCDPISGHTALYWYRQSLGQGLEFLIYFQGNSAPDKSGLPSDRFSAERTGGSVSTLTIQRTQQEDSAVYLCASSGTSGNGELFFGEGSRLTVL.

The V gene is TRBV6-4, the J gene TRBJ2-2; 11 bases align to TRBD2. Per germline, CDR1 MRHNA and CDR2 SNTAGT. Losses at the gene ends were 6 bases for V and 3 bases for J; bases not matched to a gene: 3. This CDR3 spans 15 amino acids. CDR3 coding DNA: TGTGCCAGCAGAGCACTAGCGGGGGACACCGGGGAGCTGTTTTTT. It is translated as CASRALAGDTGELFF.

V is TRBV5-1 and J is TRBJ1-1, with 9 positions matching TRBD1. CDR3 length equals 14 residues. Germline-derived CDR1 and CDR2 are SGHRS and YFSETQ. V gave up 3 bases and J gave up 5 bases; unmatched junction bases: 5. CDR3 coding DNA: TGCGCCAGCAGCTGGGGACAGGGTGGTACTGAAGCTTTCTTT. This gives the protein CASSWGQGGTEAFF.

The chain joins TRBV5-5 to TRBJ2-5; a possible D gene is TRBD2 (6 bases). With 4 bases removed from V and 5 bases from J, the gap between germline ends came to 21 bases. The germline CDR1 and CDR2 sequences are SGHKS and YYEKEE (reference sequence). This CDR3 comprises 16 residues. Here the CDR3 reads CASSDNRGIQGETQYF. CDR3 nucleotides: TGTGCCAGCAGCGACAATCGGGGGATCCAAGGGGAGACCCAGTACTTC.

The chain carries TRBV5-4 and TRBJ2-7; TRBD2 matches at 13 bases. This CDR3 is built from 15 residues. The ends lost 3 bases at V and 3 bases at J; junction bases unmatched: 3. Germline values: CDR1 SGHNT, CDR2 YYREEE (reference sequence). The CDR3 region has the DNA TGTGCCAGCAGCTGGGGGACTAGCGGGGACTACGAGCAGTACTTC. It yields the protein CASSWGTSGDYEQYF.

J is TRBJ2-7 and V is TRBV3-1 (or the pseudogene TRBV3-2), with TRBD2 identical over 15 bases. The CDR3 runs to 16 residues. J was trimmed by 2 bases and V by 4 bases; bases with no gene match: 3. CDR1 and CDR2 (germline): LGHDT, YNNKEL (reference sequence). CDR3 loop: CASSPGTSGRPYEQYF. In DNA, the CDR3 is TGTGCCAGCAGCCCAGGGACTAGCGGGAGGCCCTACGAGCAGTACTTC.

The chain recombines TRBV27 with TRBJ2-1, with 7 bases identical to TRBD2. The germline V gene has CDR1 MNHEY and CDR2 SMNVEV (reference sequence). V was pared by 2 bases and J by 8 bases, with 6 bases of the junction left unmatched. This CDR3 region has 14 residues. In DNA form, the CDR3 reads TGTGCCAGCAGTTTAGTGGGGGGGTTATATGAGCAGTTCTTC. Encoded protein: CASSLVGGLYEQFF.

The chain links TRBV5-1 to TRBJ2-7; no clear D gene. The CDR3 spans 14 residues. The V gene lost 0 bases and the J gene lost 1 base, with 8 bases spanning the gap. Germline V gene sequence: CDR1 SGHRS, CDR2 YFSETQ. CDR3 residues: CASSLVAESYEQYF. In nucleotides, the CDR3 is TGCGCCAGCAGCTTGGTTGCGGAGTCCTACGAGCAGTACTTC.

This chain connects TRBV29-1 to TRBJ1-2, with 9 bases identical to TRBD1. The CDR3 contains 13 residues. Germline V gene data show CDR1 as SQVTM and CDR2 as ANQGSEA. V shed 7 bases, J shed 6 bases, and the junction held 9 bases outside the gene matches. The CDR3 here is CSAQRRTGDGYTF. CDR3 in DNA: TGCAGCGCTCAAAGGCGGACAGGGGATGGCTACACCTTC.

The chain couples TRBV27 to TRBJ2-5; no firm D call. CDR3 size: 11 residues. Germline V lookup: CDR1 MNHEY, CDR2 SMNVEV (reference sequence). The V and J ends lost 3 bases and 5 bases respectively, with 4 bases between them. DNA of the CDR3: TGTGCCAGCAGTTTGGTGGAGACCCAGTACTTC. Translating it yields CASSLVETQYF.

The chain employs TRBV29-1 and TRBJ2-3; unclear D gene. The CDR3 runs to 12 residues. V was pared by 1 base and J by 7 bases, with 9 bases between. The germline gives CDR1 SQVTM, CDR2 ANQGSEA. Here the CDR3 reads CSVEGALYTQYF. CDR3 nucleotides: TGCAGCGTTGAAGGTGCCCTGTATACGCAGTATTTT.

The chain is built from TRBV3-1 (or the pseudogene TRBV3-2) and TRBJ1-2; the D is unclear. Trimming took 1 base from V and 5 from J, leaving 11 bases between them. The CDR3 has 14 amino acids. Per the germline V gene, CDR1 is LGHDT and CDR2 is YNNKEL (reference sequence). This chain's CDR3 is CASSQGREVYGYTF. The CDR3 nucleotides are TGTGCCAGCAGCCAAGGTCGGGAGGTTTATGGCTACACCTTC.

CDR3 in amino acids: CASSLSPGLPLEQYF. CDR3 nucleotide sequence: TGTGCCAGCAGTTTATCGCCGGGACTTCCCCTCGAGCAGTACTTC. The V gene is TRBV27, the J gene TRBJ2-7, with D perhaps TRBD2 (6 bases). The CDR3 covers 15 residues. Germline V lookup: CDR1 MNHEY, CDR2 SMNVEV (reference sequence). Trimming removed 0 bases at V and 6 bases at J, with 15 bases between.

V gene TRBV5-6 combines with J gene TRBJ1-2, with TRBD1 matching 9 bases. V was pared by 4 bases and J by 4 bases, with 8 bases of the junction left unmatched. The CDR3 extends over 15 amino acids. Germline loops: CDR1 SGHDT, CDR2 YYEEEE. The CDR3 nucleotides are TGTGCCAGCAGCCCCGGGGGACAGGGATTCTATGGCTACACCTTC. It specifies CASSPGGQGFYGYTF.

This sequence joins TRBV9 and TRBJ2-1; 7 bases fit TRBD1. The CDR3 extends over 14 amino acids. CDR1 and CDR2 from the germline V gene are SGDLS and YYNGEE. The V segment lost 3 bases and the J segment 4 bases; nucleotides outside the gene matches: 4. The DNA for the CDR3 is TGTGCCAGCAGCGGGGCAGGGGGATACAATGAGCAGTTCTTC. Translating gives CASSGAGGYNEQFF.

This chain links TRBV2 with TRBJ2-7, with D possibly matching TRBD2 (7 bases). Germline loops: CDR1 SNHLY, CDR2 FYNNEI. Trimming removed 8 bases from V and 0 bases from J, with 8 bases in between. This CDR3 spans 12 amino acids. The CDR3 DNA reads as TGTGCCAGCCGGGGGGCCTCCTACGAGCAGTACTTC. Its translation is CASRGASYEQYF.

The J gene is TRBJ1-2, the V gene TRBV15; perhaps TRBD1 as D (5 bases). Germline values: CDR1 LNHNV, CDR2 YYDKDF (reference sequence). Trimming took 0 bases from V and 3 from J, leaving 17 bases between them. The CDR3 consists of 17 residues. In DNA form, the CDR3 reads TGTGCCACCAGCAGAGACCCGGTAGGGGAGGGGCACTATGGCTACACCTTC. This sequence encodes CATSRDPVGEGHYGYTF.